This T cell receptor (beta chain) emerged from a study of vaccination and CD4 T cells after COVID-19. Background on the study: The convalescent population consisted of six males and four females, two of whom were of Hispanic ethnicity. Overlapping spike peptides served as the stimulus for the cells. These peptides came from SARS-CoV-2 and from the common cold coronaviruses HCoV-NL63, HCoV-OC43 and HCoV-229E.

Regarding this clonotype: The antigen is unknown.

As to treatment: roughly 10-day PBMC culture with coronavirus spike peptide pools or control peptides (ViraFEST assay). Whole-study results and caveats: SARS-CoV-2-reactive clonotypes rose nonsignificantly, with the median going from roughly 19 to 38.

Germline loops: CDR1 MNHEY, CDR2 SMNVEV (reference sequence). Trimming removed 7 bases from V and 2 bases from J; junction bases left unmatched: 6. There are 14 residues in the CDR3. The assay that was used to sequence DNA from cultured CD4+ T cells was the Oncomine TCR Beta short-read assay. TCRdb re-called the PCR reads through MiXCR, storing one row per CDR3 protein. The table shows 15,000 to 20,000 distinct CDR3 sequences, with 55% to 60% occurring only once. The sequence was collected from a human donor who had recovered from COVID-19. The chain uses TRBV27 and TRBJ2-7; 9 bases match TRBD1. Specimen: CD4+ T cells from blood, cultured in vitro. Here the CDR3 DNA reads TGTGCCAGCAAGCGGGACAGGGACACCTACGAGCAGTACTTC. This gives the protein CASKRDRDTYEQYF.